One sample yielded the 20 T cell receptor beta chains listed below, sequenced in a study of shared clonotypes between healthy human individuals. TCRdb keeps only in-frame clones here, not all; method: immunoSEQ multiplex PCR. The sample carries approximately 2.1 million clones, about 92% recorded once. Sequenced: naive CD4+ T cells from PBMCs. Subset meaning: CD45RA+ positively selected. These receptors all stem from a man between 18 and 29 years old in good health. Some clones in this sample may be carry-over from other donors' samples.

V is TRBV6-6 and J is TRBJ2-5; TRBD1 matches at 8 bases. The DNA matches TRBJ2-7 better at its end, which makes the J call doubtful. In germline, CDR1 is MNHNY, CDR2 SVGAGI (reference sequence). This CDR3 region has 15 residues. CDR3 in amino acids: CASSSRGPPKYEQYF. CDR3 sequence (DNA): TGTGCCAGCAGCAGCAGGGGGCCGCCGAAATACGAGCAGTACTTC.

CDR3 in DNA: TGTGCCAGTAGTGAGAACCGGCTAGCGGGCTACGAGCAGTACTTC. As protein: CASSENRLAGYEQYF. The chain carries TRBV19 and TRBJ2-7; 8 nucleotides match TRBD2. The CDR3 contains 15 residues. Losses at the gene ends were 5 bases for V and 3 bases for J; bases not matched to a gene: 9. Germline V gene data show CDR1 as LNHDA and CDR2 as SQIVND (reference sequence).

V and J are TRBV2 and TRBJ1-5, with a possible D match to TRBD1 (5 bases). V was shortened by 7 bases and J by 2 bases, with 15 bases between the two germline ends. Germline V gene sequence: CDR1 SNHLY, CDR2 FYNNEI. This CDR3 is 15 amino acids long. CDR3 amino acids: CASTRMSGGNQPQHF. As DNA, the CDR3 is TGTGCCAGCACCCGAATGTCGGGGGGCAATCAGCCCCAGCATTTT. Variable domain in full (rest from reference TRBV2 and TRBJ1-5): EPEVTQTPSHQVTQMGQEVILRCVPISNHLYFYWYRQILGQKVEFLVSFYNNEISEKSEIFDDQFSVERPDGSNFTLKIRSTKLEDSAMYFCASTRMSGGNQPQHFGDGTRLSIL.

The chain couples TRBV6-5 to TRBJ2-1; TRBD1 aligns across 7 bases. Germline assignment: CDR1 MNHEY and CDR2 SVGAGI. With 8 bases clipped from V and 6 bases from J, the junction kept 4 bases outside the gene matches. The CDR3 runs to 12 residues. CDR3 protein: CASETGSNEQFF. The CDR3 DNA reads TGTGCCAGCGAGACAGGGTCCAATGAGCAGTTCTTC.

V gene TRBV5-1 combines with J gene TRBJ2-1; 8 bases are shared with TRBD2. Trimming cost V 4 bases and J 9 bases; bases outside gene matches: 9. This CDR3 region has 14 residues. The germline V gene has CDR1 SGHRS and CDR2 YFSETQ. CDR3 coding DNA: TGCGCCAGCAGCGTGCCGGGGGCGGGAGGTGAGCAGTTCTTC. Its translation: CASSVPGAGGEQFF.

The V and J genes are TRBV19 and TRBJ1-2, with D hard to call. The germline gives CDR1 LNHDA, CDR2 SQIVND (reference sequence). The V and J ends lost 3 bases and 0 bases respectively, with 11 bases between them. CDR3 size: 15 residues. CDR3 DNA sequence: TGTGCCAGTAGTATGAGCGGCATAGCTAACTATGGCTACACCTTC. Translated: CASSMSGIANYGYTF.

The chain uses TRBV19 and TRBJ2-3; the D is unclear. The V end lost 1 base, the J end lost 4 bases, and 12 bases lay between the germline ends. Germline assignment: CDR1 LNHDA and CDR2 SQIVND (reference sequence). The CDR3 totals 15 residues. The CDR3 DNA is TGTGCCAGTAGTATAGTCGGCAGTCAAGCAGATACGCAGTATTTT. Protein sequence: CASSIVGSQADTQYF.

This chain links TRBV5-1 with TRBJ2-3, with D unclear. V lost 0 bases and J lost 4, with 24 bases in between. Germline V gene data show CDR1 as SGHRS and CDR2 as YFSETQ. This CDR3 has 19 amino acids. The CDR3 bases are TGCGCCAGCAGCTTGGGTCTCGGGCGGCAACCCTTTTTCGCAGATACGCAGTATTTT. This encodes CASSLGLGRQPFFADTQYF.

The chain employs TRBV6-1 and TRBJ1-5; D call uncertain. The CDR3 loop spans 14 amino acids. V was pared by 4 bases and J by 1 base, with 8 bases between. CDR1 is MNHNS, CDR2 SASEGT, per germline. The CDR3 is CASSGSVSNQPQHF. The CDR3, as DNA: TGTGCCAGCAGTGGGTCCGTAAGCAATCAGCCCCAGCATTTT.

The gene calls are TRBV25-1 and TRBJ2-5; no clear D gene. The CDR3 is 14 amino acids. Germline V CDR1 and CDR2: MGHDK, SYGVNS. The V end was cut by 0 bases, the J end by 4 bases, with 9 bases between. In nucleotides, the CDR3 is TGTGCCAGCAGTGAATATTCGCGCCGAGAGACCCAGTACTTC. As protein: CASSEYSRRETQYF.

The V call is TRBV5-8, the J call TRBJ1-2, with D unresolved. The CDR3 runs 14 residues. Germline loops: CDR1 SGHTS, CDR2 YDEGEE. The V and J ends lost 5 bases and 4 bases respectively, with 15 bases between them. CDR3 in DNA: TGTGCCAGCAGGTCGGACCCTCGAGGCTATGGCTACACCTTC. This sequence encodes CASRSDPRGYGYTF.

The chain has TRBV19 and TRBJ2-1; 9 bases align to TRBD1. Germline V lookup: CDR1 LNHDA, CDR2 SQIVND (reference sequence). The CDR3 loop spans 16 amino acids. The trim removed 5 bases at V and 3 bases at J, leaving 8 bases unmatched. The CDR3 nucleotides read TGTGCCAGTAGTGATGGGGGACAGGGATTCTACAATGAGCAGTTCTTC. Translated: CASSDGGQGFYNEQFF.

A single count supports this clone. The chain joins TRBV28 to TRBJ2-1; D tentatively fits TRBD1 or TRBD2 (6 bases each). CDR1 MDHEN and CDR2 SYDVKM come from the germline V gene. The CDR3 has 14 residues. The V gene lost 10 bases and the J gene lost 7 bases, with 20 bases spanning the gap. As DNA, the CDR3 is TGTGCCATCCCGGGTGAGGGGGGAGCAAATGAGCAGTTCTTC. Its translation is CAIPGEGGANEQFF.

This chain joins TRBV29-1 and TRBJ2-7; tentatively, D is TRBD1 (6 bases). The V gene lost 5 bases and the J gene lost 3 bases, with 14 bases spanning the gap. Germline assignment: CDR1 SQVTM and CDR2 ANQGSEA. The CDR3 is 13 residues long. The CDR3 is CSVTGTSYYEQYF. In DNA, the CDR3 is TGCAGCGTTACCGGGACAAGTTACTACGAGCAGTACTTC.

The genes are TRBV29-1 and TRBJ1-1; no clear D gene. V dropped 6 bases and J dropped 0 bases, with 11 bases sitting between them. Germline CDR1 reads SQVTM; CDR2 reads ANQGSEA. CDR3 length: 13 amino acids. The CDR3 protein is CSVIQLMNTEAFF. CDR3 nucleotides: TGCAGCGTAATACAGCTCATGAACACTGAAGCTTTCTTT.

The chain recombines TRBV9 with TRBJ2-6; D gene ambiguous. Germline values: CDR1 SGDLS, CDR2 YYNGEE. CDR3 size: 16 residues. With 0 bases removed from V and 0 bases from J, the gap between germline ends came to 7 bases. The CDR3 here is CASSVEAASGANVLTF. The CDR3 DNA is TGTGCCAGCAGCGTAGAGGCCGCCTCTGGGGCCAACGTCCTGACTTTC.

The chain is built from TRBV6-5 and TRBJ2-7; no clear D gene. V lost 5 bases and J lost 11, with 13 bases in between. CDR3 length equals 11 residues. Germline V lookup: CDR1 MNHEY, CDR2 SVGAGI. The CDR3 reads CASSRAPREYF. As DNA, the CDR3 is TGTGCCAGCAGTAGGGCCCCTCGAGAGTACTTC.

The sample holds one count of this clone. The sample has other DNA sequences that encode this CDR3 too. The chain is built from TRBV5-1 and TRBJ2-7; no clear D gene. Per the germline V gene, CDR1 is SGHRS and CDR2 is YFSETQ. V dropped 0 bases and J dropped 6 bases, with 7 bases sitting between them. This CDR3 has 12 residues. The CDR3 loop is CASSLGGSEQYF. CDR3 coding DNA: TGCGCCAGCAGCTTGGGGGGTTCCGAGCAGTACTTC.

J is TRBJ2-7 and V is TRBV6-1, with TRBD1 matching 7 bases. This CDR3 is 14 amino acids long. The germline V gene encodes CDR1 MNHNS and CDR2 SASEGT. Losses at the gene ends were 7 bases for V and 3 bases for J; bases not matched to a gene: 9. The CDR3 reads CASTLLTGYYEQYF. The CDR3 DNA reads as TGTGCCAGCACCCTGTTGACAGGGTACTACGAGCAGTACTTC.

This clone has only one observation. V is TRBV25-1 and J is TRBJ1-1; a possible D gene is TRBD1 (5 bases). CDR1 is MGHDK, CDR2 SYGVNS, per germline. The CDR3 length is 12 residues. The V gene lost 3 bases and the J gene lost 10 bases, with 12 bases spanning the gap. The CDR3 DNA reads TGTGCCAGCAGTGAGGGGGGGAGAGTAGCTTTCTTT. As protein: CASSEGGRVAFF.